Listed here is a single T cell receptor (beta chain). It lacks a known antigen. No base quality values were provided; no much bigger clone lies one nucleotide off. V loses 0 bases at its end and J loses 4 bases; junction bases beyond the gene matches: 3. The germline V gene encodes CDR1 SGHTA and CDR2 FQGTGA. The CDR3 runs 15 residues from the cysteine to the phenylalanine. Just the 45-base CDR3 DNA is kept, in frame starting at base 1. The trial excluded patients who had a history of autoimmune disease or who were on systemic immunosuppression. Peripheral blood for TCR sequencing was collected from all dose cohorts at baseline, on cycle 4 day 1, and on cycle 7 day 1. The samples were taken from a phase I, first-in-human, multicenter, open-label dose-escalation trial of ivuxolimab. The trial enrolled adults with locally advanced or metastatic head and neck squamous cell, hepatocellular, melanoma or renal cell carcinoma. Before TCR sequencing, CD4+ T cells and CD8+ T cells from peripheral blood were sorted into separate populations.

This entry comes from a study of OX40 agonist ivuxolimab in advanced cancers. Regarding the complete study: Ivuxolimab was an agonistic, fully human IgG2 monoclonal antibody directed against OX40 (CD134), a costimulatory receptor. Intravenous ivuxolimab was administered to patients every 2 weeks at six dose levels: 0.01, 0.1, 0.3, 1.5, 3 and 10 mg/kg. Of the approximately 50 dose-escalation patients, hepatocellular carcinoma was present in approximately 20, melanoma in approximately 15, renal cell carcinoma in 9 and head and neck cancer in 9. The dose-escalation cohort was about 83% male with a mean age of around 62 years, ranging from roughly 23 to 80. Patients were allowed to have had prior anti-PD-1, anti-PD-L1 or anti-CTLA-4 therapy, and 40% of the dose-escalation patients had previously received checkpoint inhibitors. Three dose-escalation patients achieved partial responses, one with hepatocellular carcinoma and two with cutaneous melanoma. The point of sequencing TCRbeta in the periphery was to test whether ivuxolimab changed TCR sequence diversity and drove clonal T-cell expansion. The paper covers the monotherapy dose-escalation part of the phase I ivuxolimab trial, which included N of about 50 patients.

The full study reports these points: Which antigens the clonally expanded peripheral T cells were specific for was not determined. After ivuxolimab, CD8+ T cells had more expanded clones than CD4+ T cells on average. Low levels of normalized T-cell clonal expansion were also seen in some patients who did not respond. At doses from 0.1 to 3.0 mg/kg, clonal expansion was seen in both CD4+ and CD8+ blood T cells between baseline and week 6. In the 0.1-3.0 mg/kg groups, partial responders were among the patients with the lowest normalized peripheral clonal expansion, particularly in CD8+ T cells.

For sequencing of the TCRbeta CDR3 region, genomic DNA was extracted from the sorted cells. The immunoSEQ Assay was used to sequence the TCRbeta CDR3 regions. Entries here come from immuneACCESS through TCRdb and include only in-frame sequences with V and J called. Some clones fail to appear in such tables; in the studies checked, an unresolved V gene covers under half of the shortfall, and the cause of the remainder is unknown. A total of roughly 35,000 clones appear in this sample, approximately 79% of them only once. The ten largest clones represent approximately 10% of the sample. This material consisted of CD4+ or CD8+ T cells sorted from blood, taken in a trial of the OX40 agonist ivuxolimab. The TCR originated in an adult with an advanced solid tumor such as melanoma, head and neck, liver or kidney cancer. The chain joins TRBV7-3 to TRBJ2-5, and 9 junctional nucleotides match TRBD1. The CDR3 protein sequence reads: CASSLTADRGETQYF. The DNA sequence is TGTGCCAGCAGCTTAACAGCGGACAGGGGAGAGACCCAGTACTTC.